Presented here are 2 T cell receptor beta chains from one specimen sequenced in a study of CD8+ T cells in alopecia areata. The treatment was: oral pan-JAK inhibitor, 5-10 mg twice daily. Sequencing templates came from extracted RNA that was reverse transcribed into cDNA. TCRdb's copy holds only in-frame clones and misses some; the assay was immunoSEQ multiplex PCR. The sample shows around 200,000 clones, around 50% of them seen only once. Sequenced here: CD8+ T cells sorted from blood, sampled at week 24, from a patient treated with tofacitinib. The receptor source for this set is a human donor with alopecia areata.

Ten or more counts support this clone. The chain employs TRBV5-1 and TRBJ2-6; D possibly corresponds to TRBD1 (5 bases). Looked up from germline, CDR1 is SGHRS and CDR2 is YFSETQ. Trimming stripped 3 bases from V and 0 bases from J, with 7 bases between. This CDR3 contains 15 residues. CDR3 in DNA: TGCGCCAGCAGCTACAGGACCTCTGGGGCCAACGTCCTGACTTTC. It is translated as CASSYRTSGANVLTF.

This chain links TRBV5-6 with TRBJ2-7, with D unresolved. CDR1 and CDR2 (germline): SGHDT, YYEEEE. V lost 0 bases to trimming and J lost 2 bases, with 9 bases between them. The CDR3 contains 14 residues. CDR3 region: CASSLEYRPYEQYF. The CDR3 DNA sequence: TGTGCCAGCAGCTTGGAGTACAGACCCTACGAGCAGTACTTC.